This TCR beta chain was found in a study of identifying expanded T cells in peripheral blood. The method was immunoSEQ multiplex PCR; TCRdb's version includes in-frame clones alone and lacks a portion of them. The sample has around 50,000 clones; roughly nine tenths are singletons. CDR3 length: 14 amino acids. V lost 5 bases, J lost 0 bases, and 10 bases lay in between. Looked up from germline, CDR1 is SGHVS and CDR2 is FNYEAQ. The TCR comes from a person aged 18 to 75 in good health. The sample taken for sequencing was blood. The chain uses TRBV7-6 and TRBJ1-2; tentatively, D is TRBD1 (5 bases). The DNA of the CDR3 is TGTGCCAGCAGCCCGGGGCTCACTAACTATGGCTACACCTTC. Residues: CASSPGLTNYGYTF.